The entry below gives a single T cell receptor beta chain sequence along with its context. Its specific antigen is unknown. No base quality information exists; no much larger clone differs at one position. These data are taken from a study of blood T cell repertoires in COVID-19 (dated by TCRdb to between 2020 and 2021). Describing the broader study: Collaborator samples came from the United States, Italy and Spain and covered acute and convalescent phases of COVID-19. Samples came from the ongoing ImmuneRACE study (first 160 participants) plus 1,254 subjects from 6 global collaborators. Where HLA class I and class II types were available, the types were taken from metadata supplied by the sample provider, not from assay-based typing. The repertoires were made available in a free public database intended to serve as a resource for research on the immune response to SARS-CoV-2. The prospective study material was composed of cDNA or gDNA derived from T cells, B-cell-depleted T cells, or PBMCs. Nearly every sample came with metadata listing a de-identified subject ID, COVID-19 status, age in years and sex. The dataset comprised deeply sampled blood TCRbeta repertoires from subjects exposed to, actively infected with, or recovered from COVID-19. Overall study results and their limits: The quantity of clinical and demographic metadata differed by source and by participant and was supplied without curation.

CDR1 and CDR2 were assigned from the germline V gene as SGHDN and FVKESK. The CDR3 spans 15 residues, from the cysteine through the phenylalanine. Only the CDR3 DNA stays, 45 bases, in frame from base 1. Trimming accounts for 2 bases at V and 1 base at J, while the number of junction bases matched to no gene is 4. TCRbeta CDR3 regions were amplified from genomic DNA using the immunoSEQ Assay, a bias-controlled multiplex PCR. Per the original workflow: The number of nucleated cells in each sample was estimated from the amplification of reference gene primers within the assay. Sequence reads were collapsed and filtered to measure the absolute abundance of every unique TCRbeta CDR3 rearrangement. For each sample, productive Simpson clonality was calculated as the square root of Simpson's diversity index over productive rearrangements. This immuneACCESS table, as held by TCRdb, lists in-frame sequences with V and J called but not all clones. Of the missing ones, under half trace to an unresolved V gene in checked studies; the others have no known cause. V and J calls and clone size come straight from that table; D and trimming were deduced from the DNA. Across this sample there are around 200,000 clones, with roughly 80% seen only once. The ten most abundant clones make up 5.5% of the sample.

Each collaborating institution followed its own protocols to collect whole blood in K2EDTA tubes. Collaborator samples were shipped for TCRbeta analysis as frozen whole blood, isolated PBMCs, or DNA extracted from either sample type. Input material: peripheral blood. This receptor chain uses TRBV14 and TRBJ1-1; 7 nucleotides in the junction match TRBD1. This receptor was obtained from a woman aged 70 to 79 with acute or convalescent COVID-19. The CDR3 region reads CASSQNQGGNTEAFF. The DNA sequence is given as TGTGCCAGCAGCCAAAATCAGGGGGGGAACACTGAAGCTTTCTTT.